This TCR beta chain was profiled in a study of blood T cell repertoires in COVID-19. Study as a whole: The United States, Italy and Spain supplied acute and convalescent COVID-19 samples. In each case, the material was cDNA or gDNA derived from T cells, B-cell-depleted T cells, or PBMCs.

This table comes from immunoSEQ multiplex PCR, and its TCRdb copy is limited to in-frame clones, with some not included. The sample has roughly 250,000 clones, 82% seen once. V was clipped by 0 bases and J by 2 bases; unmatched bases: 1. The CDR3 is 15 amino acids. Germline V CDR1 and CDR2: MNHEY, SVGAGI. This clonotype was obtained from a woman of 80 years or more with active or convalescent COVID-19. Sequenced input: peripheral blood. The V call is TRBV6-5, the J call TRBJ1-2; 9 bases line up with TRBD1. CDR3 DNA: TGTGCCAGCAGTTACTCCGGGACAGGGAACTATGGCTACACCTTC. It encodes CASSYSGTGNYGYTF.